This T cell receptor beta chain was identified during a study of T cell responses to AZD1222 COVID-19 vaccine. Overall study results and limits: Vaccination with two AZD1222 doses was followed by a rise in Spike-specific TCR breadth and depth. White British people made up most donors, females outnumbered males, and clonal diversity was possibly underestimated.

CDR1 LNHDA and CDR2 SQIVND come from the germline V gene (reference sequence). V lost 3 bases and J 3 bases, leaving 15 bases between the germline ends. This CDR3 spans 15 amino acids. A note on this clone: Antigen unknown.

Measured with immunoSEQ multiplex PCR; TCRdb has only the in-frame clones, and not every one. Found here are about 56,000 clones, 80% to 90% of them singletons; the top ten hold over 13%. The clonotype was recovered from an adult in good health. The sample was peripheral blood, taken on day 0 of AZD1222 vaccination. The genes are TRBV19 and TRBJ2-7; TRBD2 is a possible D gene (5 bases). The DNA for the CDR3 is TGTGCCAGTAGTATTTCCCCAAGCGGATTCTACGAGCAGTACTTC. Protein: CASSISPSGFYEQYF.